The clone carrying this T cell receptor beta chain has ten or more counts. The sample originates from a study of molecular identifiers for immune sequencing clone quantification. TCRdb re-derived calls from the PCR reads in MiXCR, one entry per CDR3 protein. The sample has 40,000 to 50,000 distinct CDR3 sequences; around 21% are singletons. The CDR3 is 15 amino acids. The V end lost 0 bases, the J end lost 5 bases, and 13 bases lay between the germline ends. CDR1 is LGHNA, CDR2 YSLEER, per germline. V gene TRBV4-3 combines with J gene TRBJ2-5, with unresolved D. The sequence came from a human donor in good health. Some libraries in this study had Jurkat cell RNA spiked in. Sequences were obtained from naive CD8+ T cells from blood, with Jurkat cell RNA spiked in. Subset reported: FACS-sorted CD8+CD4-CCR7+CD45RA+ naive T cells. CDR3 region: CASSQEPDRMETQYF. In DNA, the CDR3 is TGCGCCAGCAGCCAAGAACCGGACCGAATGGAGACCCAGTACTTC.